The rows below give T cell receptor beta chains drawn from one sample of a study of T-cell reconstitution after alpha-beta-depleted transplantation in children. TCRdb re-called the PCR reads with MiXCR, one entry per CDR3 protein. The sample shows about 250,000 distinct CDR3 sequences, roughly a quarter of them seen only once. The source was PBMCs, mostly from graft donor cells, collected 360 days after TCRalphabeta/CD19-depleted stem cell transplant. The receptor source for this set is a female patient aged 2-15 years who had a stem cell transplant for congenital amegakaryocytic thrombocytopenia, so the T cells may come from the graft donor. Both conserved end residues are part of each CDR3. A D gene is named only where the DNA matches it firmly. Only some rows state a clone size, as once, few, many or a class for expanded clones.

d_call j_call v_call clone_size cdr3_aa cdr3_nt
TRBD2 TRBJ2-3 TRBV3-1 . CASSQLLAGAPTDTQYF TGTGCCAGCAGCCAACTGCTAGCGGGAGCGCCAACAGATACGCAGTATTTT
. TRBJ2-7 TRBV4-1 . CASSQDQTGTYEQYF TGCGCCAGCAGCCAAGACCAGACAGGTACCTACGAGCAGTACTTC
. TRBJ2-1 TRBV5-6 few CASSVSQPIRYEQFF TGTGCCAGCAGCGTGTCACAGCCTATTCGGTATGAGCAGTTCTTC
. TRBJ2-6 TRBV21-1 few CASSKTVPPHVLTF TGTGCCAGCAGCAAAACCGTACCGCCTCACGTCCTGACTTTC
. TRBJ2-1 TRBV12-3/TRBV12-4 few CASSFPRGRHNEQFF TGTGCCAGCAGTTTCCCGCGGGGACGACACAATGAGCAGTTCTTC
TRBD2 TRBJ2-5 TRBV6-1 . CASIRDYTETQYF TGTGCCAGCATCCGGGACTACACAGAGACCCAGTACTTC
. TRBJ1-2 TRBV5-1 few CASSPTEYYGYTF TGCGCCAGCAGCCCGACAGAATACTATGGCTACACCTTC
. TRBJ2-1 TRBV5-1 many CASSLAVSSYNEQFF TGCGCCAGCAGCTTGGCCGTGAGCTCCTACAATGAGCAGTTCTTC
. TRBJ2-2 TRBV12-3/TRBV12-4 few CASSFFQFTGELFF TGTGCCAGCAGTTTTTTTCAGTTTACCGGGGAGCTGTTTTTT
. TRBJ2-2 TRBV20-1 . CSAASGSGELFF TGCAGTGCTGCGTCGGGGTCCGGGGAGCTGTTTTTT
. TRBJ1-1 TRBV20-1 . CSASVGGFTAEAFF TGCAGTGCTAGCGTCGGGGGGTTTACAGCTGAAGCTTTCTTT
TRBD1 TRBJ1-5 TRBV4-1 . CASSQLQGVQPQHF TGCGCCAGCAGCCAGCTTCAGGGGGTTCAGCCCCAGCATTTT
TRBD2 TRBJ2-7 TRBV29-1 . CSVLAGGTYEQYF TGCAGCGTCTTAGCGGGAGGGACCTACGAGCAGTACTTC
. TRBJ2-3 TRBV5-1 many CASSLAGYTQYF TGCGCCAGCAGCTTGGCGGGGTATACGCAGTATTTT
. TRBJ2-7 TRBV4-2 . CASSQETMGGLYEQYF TGTGCCAGCAGCCAAGAGACGATGGGGGGGCTCTACGAGCAGTACTTC
. TRBJ2-3 TRBV30 . CAWSVKQTDTQYF TGTGCCTGGAGTGTAAAACAGACAGATACGCAGTATTTT
. TRBJ2-1 TRBV7-6 many CASSLTRVNEQFF TGTGCCAGCAGCTTAACCAGGGTCAATGAGCAGTTCTTC
TRBD1 TRBJ2-1 TRBV2 few CASNTGVGEQFF TGTGCCAGCAATACAGGGGTTGGTGAGCAGTTCTTC
. TRBJ2-7 TRBV20-1 few CSAIRIPEQYF TGCAGTGCCATCCGGATCCCTGAGCAGTACTTC
TRBD1 TRBJ2-3 TRBV5-6 . CASSPYGQGRTDTQYF TGTGCCAGCAGCCCCTACGGACAGGGCCGCACAGATACGCAGTATTTT
. TRBJ1-1 TRBV20-1 few CSAREGSVNTEAFF TGCAGTGCCCGGGAAGGTTCGGTGAACACTGAAGCTTTCTTT
TRBD2 TRBJ2-7 TRBV4-3 many CASARTSGYEQYF TGCGCCAGCGCGAGGACTAGCGGCTACGAGCAGTACTTC
. TRBJ2-2 TRBV20-1 few CSAMWGTTGELFF TGCAGTGCTATGTGGGGAACTACCGGGGAGCTGTTTTTT
. TRBJ2-3 TRBV10-3 many CAISGNWGTQYF TGTGCCATCAGTGGGAATTGGGGTACGCAGTATTTT
TRBD1 TRBJ1-6 TRBV4-2 few CASSQIGQGPASPLHF TGTGCCAGCAGCCAAATTGGACAGGGGCCGGCTTCACCCCTCCACTTT
TRBD2 TRBJ2-7 TRBV20-1 many CSARTSGGSYEQYF TGCAGTGCACGGACTAGCGGGGGTTCCTACGAGCAGTACTTC
TRBD1 TRBJ1-2 TRBV2 few CASSDRGLRFFNYGYTF TGTGCCAGCAGCGACAGGGGGCTGAGGTTCTTTAACTATGGCTACACCTTC
TRBD2 TRBJ2-1 TRBV15 few CATSRDQGLAGPWEQFF TGTGCCACCAGCAGAGATCAGGGACTAGCGGGGCCATGGGAGCAGTTCTTC
TRBD2 TRBJ2-5 TRBV20-1 once CSAWTRRQTQYF TGCAGTGCTTGGACTAGACGGCAGACCCAGTACTTC
TRBD2 TRBJ2-1 TRBV11-2 . CASSLGIGLAGHYNEQFF TGTGCCAGCAGCTTAGGAATAGGACTAGCGGGACACTACAATGAGCAGTTCTTC
. TRBJ2-5 TRBV4-1 . CASSHSRGGTPETQYF TGCGCCAGCAGCCACTCCAGGGGGGGGACCCCAGAGACCCAGTACTTC
. TRBJ1-1 TRBV28 . CASSLVLNTEAFF TGTGCCAGCAGTTTGGTCCTGAACACTGAAGCTTTCTTT